This entry describes one T cell receptor (beta chain). Its antigen remains unidentified. PCR employed 60 Vbeta and 13 Jbeta primers. TCRdb keeps only in-frame clones here, not all; method: immunoSEQ multiplex PCR. The table records about 130,000 clones, 60% to 80% of them present only once. This sample is part of a study of cytomegalovirus exposure and HLA in healthy donors. General study results and limits: Rare sequences made up most TCRs, while some public TCRs were found in many donors. Later on, analysis showed that most CMV-associated TCR beta chains appeared to be HLA-restricted.

This TCR came from a woman aged 55-69 years in good health and CMV-seropositive. The sequenced sample was PBMCs.

The CDR3 is CSVGAMAGNTIYF. The DNA of the CDR3 is TGCAGCGTTGGAGCGATGGCGGGAAACACCATATATTTT. The chain carries TRBV29-1 and TRBJ1-3, with D unclear. CDR3 size: 13 residues. Trimming removed 4 bases from V and 4 bases from J, with 11 bases in between. Germline V gene lookup returns CDR1 SQVTM and CDR2 ANQGSEA.